The entry below describes one T cell receptor (beta chain). The CDR3 is made up of 16 amino acids. Germline CDR1 LNHNV, CDR2 YYDKDF (reference sequence). V gave up 2 bases and J gave up 6 bases, with 19 bases separating them. The source of the sample is a study of blood T cell repertoires in COVID-19. Across the study: The analysed material was cDNA or gDNA that came from T cells, B-cell-depleted T cells, or PBMCs.

Authors' analysis steps: Amplification of reference gene primers provided the estimated nucleated cell counts. The data were produced by immunoSEQ multiplex PCR, yet TCRdb's version contains in-frame clones alone and is incomplete. The V and J calls and clone size are taken from that table; D and trimming were inferred from the DNA. The table has approximately 670,000 clones, 75% to 90% seen once. The sequence was obtained from a young woman with acute or convalescent COVID-19. Sequences were obtained from peripheral blood. The chain combines TRBV15 with TRBJ1-1; TRBD1 is a possible D gene (6 bases). The CDR3 DNA reads as TGTGCCACCAGCAGACCCCAGGCAGGGGAAGGGGCTGAAGCTTTCTTT. Its protein product is CATSRPQAGEGAEAFF.